Reported below is one T cell receptor (beta chain). Its antigen is as yet unknown. The sample originates from a study of T cell responses to AZD1222 COVID-19 vaccine. The V gene lost 5 bases and the J gene lost 6 bases, with 4 bases spanning the gap. This CDR3 is built from 11 residues. The V gene's germline CDR1 is SEHNR and CDR2 FQNEAQ (reference sequence). Study outcomes and limitations: The donors showed a predominance of white British ancestry and of females, with possible underestimation of clonal diversity. With dominance at 160-218 and 743-854, vaccine-associated CD4 TCRs spanned spike.

Profiling relied on immunoSEQ multiplex PCR, and the TCRdb table lists in-frame clones only, not all of them. The data contain about 120,000 clones, roughly 91% of them singletons. This clonotype originated in an adult who received the AZD1222 COVID-19 vaccine. V and J are TRBV7-9 and TRBJ2-2; D not certain. Sample: peripheral blood, taken 28 days after the second AZD1222 dose. CDR3 sequence: CASSRAGELFF. The CDR3 DNA reads as TGTGCCAGCAGCCGCGCCGGGGAGCTGTTTTTT.